The 18 T cell receptor beta chains below come from one sample, sequenced in a study of T-cell memory formation after mild COVID-19. MiXCR was run by TCRdb on the 5' RACE reads, yielding one entry per CDR3 protein. The sample shows approximately 210,000 distinct CDR3 sequences, roughly a tenth of them seen only once. The specimen sequenced was PBMCs or a T cell subset sorted from them (not recorded which). The receptors were sampled from a man aged 18-30 years who had mild COVID-19 (a few samples of this study predate the infection). Cell type and time point are not known.

V is TRBV20-1 and J is TRBJ1-1, with 10 nucleotides matching TRBD1. Per the germline V gene, CDR1 is DFQATT and CDR2 is SNEGSKA (reference sequence). With 3 bases clipped from V and 0 bases from J, the junction kept 7 bases outside the gene matches. The CDR3 has 16 residues. CDR3 in DNA: TGCAGTGCTAGTAACCCGGGACAGGGGATGAACACTGAAGCTTTCTTT. It translates to CSASNPGQGMNTEAFF.

In regard to this clonotype: The junction departs from germline at one end; a sequencing error may be responsible. V is TRBV10-3 and J is TRBJ1-6; D may be TRBD1 (6 bases). Germline CDR1 ENHRY, CDR2 SYGVKD. The CDR3 spans 13 residues. The CDR3 is CAMGDTYTSPLHF. The CDR3 bases are TGTGCCATGGGGGACACTTATACTTCACCCCTCCACTTT.

This clonotype has only a few counts. The V gene is TRBV5-1, the J gene TRBJ1-1, with TRBD1 identical over 7 bases. CDR3 size: 16 residues. The germline V gene encodes CDR1 SGHRS and CDR2 YFSETQ. The V segment lost 4 bases and the J segment 5 bases; nucleotides outside the gene matches: 14. The CDR3 coding sequence is TGCGCCAGCAGCAACCTTATACAGGGGCTAATAACTGAAGCTTTCTTT. Protein sequence: CASSNLIQGLITEAFF.

The table lists this clonotype with many counts. The V gene is TRBV7-8, the J gene TRBJ2-3, with D possibly being TRBD2 (6 bases). CDR3 size: 13 residues. Trimming removed 3 bases from V and 7 bases from J, with 11 bases in between. The germline CDR1 and CDR2 sequences are SGHVS and FQNEAQ. The CDR3 sequence is CASSLGGGNTQYF. The CDR3 DNA sequence: TGTGCCAGCAGCTTGGGGGGTGGAAATACGCAGTATTTT. The full variable domain, its missing parts supplied by reference TRBV7-8 and TRBJ2-3, is GAGVSQSPRYKVAKRGQDVALRCDPISGHVSLFWYQQALGQGPEFLTYFQNEAQLDKSGLPSDRFFAERPEGSVSTLKIQRTQQEDSAVYLCASSLGGGNTQYFGPGTRLTVL.

CDR3 sequence: CSAQARDYGYTF. The DNA for the CDR3 is TGCAGTGCTCAGGCACGGGACTATGGCTACACCTTC. This chain connects TRBV20-1 to TRBJ1-2; no clear D gene. The CDR3 spans 12 residues. Germline V gene lookup returns CDR1 DFQATT and CDR2 SNEGSKA (reference sequence). Trimming took 5 bases from V and 3 from J, leaving 10 bases between them.

This clonotype has just a few counts. The chain links TRBV18 to TRBJ1-2; 7 bases fit TRBD1. The germline V gene encodes CDR1 KGHSH and CDR2 LQKENI. The V segment lost 2 bases and the J segment 2 bases; nucleotides outside the gene matches: 5. The CDR3 is made up of 15 amino acids. In nucleotides, the CDR3 is TGTGCCAGCTCACCATTGACAGGGCGCAACTATGGCTACACCTTC. It codes for CASSPLTGRNYGYTF.

This clonotype has just a few counts. The gene calls are TRBV7-2 and TRBJ2-6; D gene uncertain. V lost 6 bases and J 4 bases, leaving 7 bases between the germline ends. Germline V gene lookup returns CDR1 SGHTA and CDR2 FQGNSA. This CDR3 contains 13 residues. CDR3 sequence: CASSPWGANVLTF. CDR3 coding DNA: TGTGCCAGCAGTCCCTGGGGGGCCAACGTCCTGACTTTC.

V gene TRBV7-2 combines with J gene TRBJ2-5; D possibly corresponds to TRBD2 (5 bases). The CDR3 runs 17 residues. Between the trimmed V and J ends, which lost 3 bases and 7 bases, there was a span of 24 bases. The V gene's germline CDR1 is SGHTA and CDR2 FQGNSA. DNA of the CDR3: TGTGCCAGCAGCTTGAGATTGTCAGAGGATTACCGGGGGACCCAGTACTTC. As protein: CASSLRLSEDYRGTQYF.

The chain carries TRBV5-1 and TRBJ2-3; no reliable D call. This CDR3 spans 13 amino acids. V was clipped by 1 base and J by 5 bases, with 8 bases between them. The germline V gene has CDR1 SGHRS and CDR2 YFSETQ. This chain's CDR3 is CASSLTWKDTQYF. CDR3 sequence (DNA): TGCGCCAGCAGCTTGACCTGGAAAGATACGCAGTATTTT.

By share of the sample, this clonotype is medium-sized (0.01 to 0.1%). The chain combines TRBV7-8 with TRBJ2-3; no clear D. Germline V gives CDR1 SGHVS, CDR2 FQNEAQ. This CDR3 region has 13 residues. Trimming pared 4 bases from V and 5 bases from J, leaving 10 bases between. CDR3 residues: CASSWAQQDTQYF. CDR3 coding DNA: TGTGCCAGCAGCTGGGCTCAACAAGATACGCAGTATTTT.

This clonotype was seen more than once but under ten times. The chain uses TRBV21-1 and TRBJ2-2; TRBD1, the table's D call, was not compared with the DNA. TRBV21-1 is a pseudogene. CDR3 size: 15 residues. The CDR3 bases are TGTGCCAGCAGCAATCGTCAGGGAAACACCGGGGAGCTGTTTTTT. Translation gives CASSNRQGNTGELFF.

This clonotype was counted between two and nine times. The V and J genes are TRBV12-3 or TRBV12-4 and TRBJ2-5; possible D gene TRBD1, 7 bases. The CDR3 sequence is 14 residues long. V was pared by 7 bases and J by 0 bases, with 12 bases between. This chain's CDR3 is CASTPGGYQETQYF. In DNA form, the CDR3 reads TGTGCCAGCACCCCAGGGGGGTACCAAGAGACCCAGTACTTC.

The V and J genes are TRBV6-6 and TRBJ1-5; 7 bases line up with TRBD1. V was pared by 7 bases and J by 0 bases, with 9 bases of the junction left unmatched. The CDR3 loop spans 16 amino acids. CDR1 is MNHNY, CDR2 SVGAGI, per germline (reference sequence). This chain's CDR3 is CASKTGSSTSNQPQHF. The CDR3 bases are TGTGCCAGCAAGACAGGGTCCTCTACTAGCAATCAGCCCCAGCATTTT.

V usage is TRBV12-3 or TRBV12-4 and J usage is TRBJ2-3; a weak D match, TRBD2 (6 bases). V lost 6 bases and J 1 base, leaving 11 bases between the germline ends. The CDR3 sequence is 14 residues long. The CDR3 DNA sequence: TGTGCCAGCAGACGGGGGTTCCGCACAGATACGCAGTATTTT. Translated: CASRRGFRTDTQYF.

The chain recombines TRBV7-8 with TRBJ2-1, with TRBD2 identical over 7 bases. The CDR3 extends over 15 amino acids. The V gene's germline CDR1 is SGHVS and CDR2 FQNEAQ. Unmatched junction bases numbered 11, after V lost 5 bases and J lost 7 bases. CDR3 nucleotides: TGTGCCAGCAGCCCCGGGGTACTAGCGCGTAATGAGCAGTTCTTC. It yields the protein CASSPGVLARNEQFF.

This clonotype showed up just a few times. The J gene is TRBJ1-4, the V gene TRBV4-2; TRBD1 matches at 7 bases. The length of the CDR3 is 15 residues. Germline V CDR1 and CDR2: LGHNA, YNFKEQ. V shed 4 bases, J shed 5 bases, and the junction held 7 bases outside the gene matches. In DNA, the CDR3 is TGTGCCAGCAGCCGAAGACAGGGAGAGAATGAAAAACTGTTTTTT. It yields the protein CASSRRQGENEKLFF.

In its sample, this clonotype was seen a few times. The chain combines TRBV11-2 with TRBJ2-2; 9 bases are a match to TRBD1. Trimming took 10 bases from V and 4 from J; bases not matched to a gene: 16. Germline CDR1 reads SGHAT; CDR2 reads FQNNGV. The length of the CDR3 is 17 residues. The CDR3 sequence is CATRRGTGNLGTGELFF. CDR3 bases: TGTGCCACCAGGCGGGGGACAGGGAATCTAGGCACCGGGGAGCTGTTTTTT. The full variable domain, completed using reference TRBV11-2 and TRBJ2-2, is EAGVAQSPRYKIIEKRQSVAFWCNPISGHATLYWYQQILGQGPKLLIQFQNNGVVDDSQLPKDRFSAERLKGVDSTLKIQPAKLEDSAVYLCATRRGTGNLGTGELFFGEGSRLTVL.

The chain links TRBV6-5 to TRBJ2-5, with 8 bases aligning to TRBD1. This CDR3 spans 13 amino acids. The V and J ends lost 6 bases and 4 bases, in that order; junction bases with no gene match: 4. Germline V CDR1 and CDR2: MNHEY, SVGAGI. Here the CDR3 DNA reads TGTGCCAGCAGACCTACAGGGGGAGAGACCCAGTACTTC. Its translation: CASRPTGGETQYF.